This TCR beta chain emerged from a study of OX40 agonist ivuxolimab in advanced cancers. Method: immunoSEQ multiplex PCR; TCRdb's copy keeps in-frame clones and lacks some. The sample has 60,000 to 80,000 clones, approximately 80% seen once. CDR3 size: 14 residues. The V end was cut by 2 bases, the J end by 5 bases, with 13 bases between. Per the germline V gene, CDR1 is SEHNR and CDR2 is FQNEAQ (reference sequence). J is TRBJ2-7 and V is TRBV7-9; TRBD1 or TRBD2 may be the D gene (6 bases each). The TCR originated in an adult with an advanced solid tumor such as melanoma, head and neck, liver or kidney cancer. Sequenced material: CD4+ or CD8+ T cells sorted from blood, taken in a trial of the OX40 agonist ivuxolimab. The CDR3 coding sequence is TGTGCCAGCAGCTTAACCGGGGGCTCTAACGAGCAGTACTTC. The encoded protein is CASSLTGGSNEQYF.